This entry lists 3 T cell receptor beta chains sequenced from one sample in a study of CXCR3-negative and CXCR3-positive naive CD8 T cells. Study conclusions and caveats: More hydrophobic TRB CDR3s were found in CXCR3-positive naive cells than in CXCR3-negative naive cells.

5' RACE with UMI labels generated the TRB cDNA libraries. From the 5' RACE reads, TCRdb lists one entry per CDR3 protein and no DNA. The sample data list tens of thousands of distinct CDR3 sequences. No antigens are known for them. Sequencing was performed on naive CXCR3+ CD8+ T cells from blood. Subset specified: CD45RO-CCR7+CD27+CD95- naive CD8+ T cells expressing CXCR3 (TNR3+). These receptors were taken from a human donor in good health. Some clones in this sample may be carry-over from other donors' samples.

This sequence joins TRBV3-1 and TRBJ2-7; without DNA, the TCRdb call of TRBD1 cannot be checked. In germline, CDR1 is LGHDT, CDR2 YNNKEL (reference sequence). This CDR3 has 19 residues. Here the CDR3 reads CASAHSQRGTRARSYEQYF.

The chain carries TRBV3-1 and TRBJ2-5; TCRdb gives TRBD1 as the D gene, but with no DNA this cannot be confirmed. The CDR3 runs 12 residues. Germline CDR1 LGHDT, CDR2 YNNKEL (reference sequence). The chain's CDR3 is CASSPPGKTQYF.

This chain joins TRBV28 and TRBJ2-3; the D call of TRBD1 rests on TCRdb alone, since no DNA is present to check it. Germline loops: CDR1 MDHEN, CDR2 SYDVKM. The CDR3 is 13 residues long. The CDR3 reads CASSLPPDDTQYF.